The 19 T cell receptor beta chains reported below all come from one sample, sequenced in a study of blood T cell repertoires in COVID-19. Profiling relied on immunoSEQ multiplex PCR, and the TCRdb table lists in-frame clones only, not all of them. The sample shows over 350,000 clones, roughly 90% of them seen only once. Sequenced sample: PBMCs or T cells enriched from blood (not recorded which). The source is a woman aged 40 to 50 who had been exposed to COVID-19.

The CDR3 spells CASSPPGGTEAFF. The DNA of the CDR3 is TGTGCCAGCAGTCCGCCAGGGGGAACTGAAGCTTTCTTT. This chain uses TRBV2 with TRBJ1-1; 7 bases align to TRBD1. Per germline, CDR1 SNHLY and CDR2 FYNNEI. The CDR3 is made up of 13 amino acids. V lost 5 bases and J lost 5; bases outside the gene matches: 5.

V usage is TRBV7-3 and J usage is TRBJ2-1; 7 bases are a match to TRBD2. Germline lookup yields CDR1 SGHTA and CDR2 FQGTGA. V gave up 2 bases and J gave up 7 bases; unmatched junction bases: 5. The length of the CDR3 is 14 residues. In DNA, the CDR3 is TGTGCCAGCAGCTTACCGGAGCGGGAAAATGAGCAGTTCTTC. Its protein product is CASSLPERENEQFF.

CDR3 sequence reads: CASSKIAEKQNTEAFF. The CDR3 nucleotides are TGTGCCAGCAGCAAAATTGCGGAGAAACAGAACACTGAAGCTTTCTTT. V is TRBV21-1 and J is TRBJ1-1. TRBV21-1 is tagged as a pseudogene. This CDR3 has 16 residues.

The rearrangement joins TRBV15 to TRBJ2-7; 8 bases agree with TRBD2. Germline-derived CDR1 and CDR2 are LNHNV and YYDKDF (reference sequence). With V trimmed by 1 base and J by 0 bases, 2 bases remained unmatched. The CDR3 covers 15 residues. The CDR3 DNA sequence: TGTGCCACCAGCAGAGTTAGCGGGAACTCCTACGAGCAGTACTTC. Amino acid sequence: CATSRVSGNSYEQYF.

This clone was found once. This chain joins TRBV15 and TRBJ1-2; D call uncertain. CDR3 length: 13 amino acids. The V gene lost 2 bases and the J gene lost 7 bases, with 11 bases spanning the gap. The germline CDR1 and CDR2 sequences are LNHNV and YYDKDF (reference sequence). The CDR3 sequence: CATSRKLNGGYTF. As DNA, the CDR3 is TGTGCCACCAGCAGAAAGTTAAACGGTGGCTACACCTTC.

The chain combines TRBV5-1 with TRBJ1-2, with 8 bases lining up with TRBD1. Trimming at V came to 0 bases and at J to 8 bases, leaving 12 bases not matched to a gene. Germline assignment: CDR1 SGHRS and CDR2 YFSETQ. The CDR3 consists of 16 residues. The CDR3 nucleotides read TGCGCCAGCAGCTTGGGGGGCGGACAGGGAGCGGAAGGCTACACCTTC. This gives the protein CASSLGGGQGAEGYTF.

The V gene is TRBV29-1, the J gene TRBJ1-1; a weak D match, TRBD1 (5 bases). Germline V gives CDR1 SQVTM, CDR2 ANQGSEA. V dropped 5 bases and J dropped 5 bases, with 15 bases sitting between them. The length of the CDR3 is 13 residues. CDR3 sequence (DNA): TGCAGCGTTATTGGGCAGGGAGGGACTGAAGCTTTCTTT. It codes for CSVIGQGGTEAFF. The full variable domain, rest sourced from reference TRBV29-1 and TRBJ1-1, is SAVISQKPSRDICQRGTSLTIQCQVDSQVTMMFWYRQQPGQSLTLIATANQGSEATYESGFVIDKFPISRPNLTFSTLTVSNMSPEDSSIYLCSVIGQGGTEAFFGQGTRLTVV.

The chain is built from TRBV3-1 (or the pseudogene TRBV3-2) and TRBJ1-2, with no clear D. Germline V gene sequence: CDR1 LGHDT, CDR2 YNNKEL (reference sequence). V was shortened by 1 base and J by 7 bases, with 4 bases between the two germline ends. The CDR3 has 11 residues. In nucleotides, the CDR3 is TGTGCCAGCAGCCAAGGGAGTGGCTACACCTTC. This codes for CASSQGSGYTF.

The count of this clone is one. The chain joins TRBV7-2 to TRBJ1-2; tentatively, D is TRBD1 (6 bases). CDR1 and CDR2 from the germline V gene are SGHTA and FQGNSA. The CDR3 has 15 amino acids. The ends were cut back, 5 bases at V and 8 bases at J, with 21 bases in the middle. CDR3: CASSRRGGASGGYTF. Here the CDR3 DNA reads TGTGCCAGCAGCCGTCGCGGGGGCGCATCCGGGGGCTACACCTTC.

The V call is TRBV27, the J call TRBJ2-7; possibly TRBD2 for D (6 bases). The germline V gene encodes CDR1 MNHEY and CDR2 SMNVEV (reference sequence). The CDR3 covers 13 residues. Trimming took off 5 bases at V and 8 bases at J, with 16 bases between the two ends. The CDR3 DNA follows: TGTGCCAGCAGTCCCCCGGGACTTACGAAGCAGTACTTC. It yields the protein CASSPPGLTKQYF.

This chain uses TRBV6-5 with TRBJ2-3, with 9 bases lining up with TRBD1. Looked up from germline, CDR1 is MNHEY and CDR2 is SVGAGI. The CDR3 loop spans 15 amino acids. V lost 3 bases, J lost 3 bases, and 4 bases stayed unmatched. The DNA for the CDR3 is TGTGCCAGCAGTTATAGACAGGGGGTTACAGATACGCAGTATTTT. Amino acid sequence: CASSYRQGVTDTQYF.

Regarding this clone: This sample includes further DNA sequences coding for the same CDR3. V and J are TRBV19 and TRBJ1-1; D call uncertain. CDR3 length: 13 amino acids. V lost 3 bases, J lost 1 base, and 6 bases lay in between. CDR1 is LNHDA, CDR2 SQIVND, per germline (reference sequence). CDR3 region: CASSIGPNTEAFF. In DNA form, the CDR3 reads TGTGCCAGTAGTATCGGTCCGAACACTGAAGCTTTCTTT.

V usage is TRBV11-3 and J usage is TRBJ1-2; 7 bases agree with TRBD1. The CDR3 has 14 residues. Looked up from germline, CDR1 is SGHNT and CDR2 is YENEEA. The trim removed 5 bases at V and 5 bases at J, leaving 8 bases unmatched. The CDR3 here is CASSRTGKGYGYTF. In DNA, the CDR3 is TGTGCCAGCAGCAGGACAGGAAAAGGGTATGGCTACACCTTC.

CDR3 sequence (DNA): TGTGCCAGCAGATACTACAGGGGGTCTATCTACAATGAGCAGTTCTTC. It encodes CASRYYRGSIYNEQFF. The rearrangement links TRBV27 to TRBJ2-1; 8 bases fit TRBD1. The CDR3 has 16 amino acids. Germline CDR1 reads MNHEY; CDR2 reads SMNVEV (reference sequence). The V gene end was trimmed by 6 bases and the J gene end by 3 bases; junction bases not matched to a gene: 10.

The V and J genes are TRBV19 and TRBJ1-2, with 7 positions matching TRBD1. Germline CDR1 is LNHDA and CDR2 is SQIVND (reference sequence). This CDR3 has 15 amino acids. V was clipped by 9 bases and J by 5 bases; unmatched bases: 15. The CDR3 bases are TGTGCCAGCACTACCGGCAGAGGGGGCTTTTATGGCTACACCTTC. As protein: CASTTGRGGFYGYTF.

The V gene is TRBV24-1, the J gene TRBJ2-1; 11 positions match TRBD2. CDR1 KGHDR and CDR2 SFDVKD come from the germline V gene. The CDR3 runs 17 residues. J was trimmed by 6 bases and V by 3 bases; bases with no gene match: 9. CDR3 nucleotides: TGTGCCACCAGTGATATGCGAGGTAGCGGGAGGGGCAATGAGCAGTTCTTC. Translated, it gives CATSDMRGSGRGNEQFF.

The rearrangement uses TRBV19 and TRBJ2-7; a weak D match, TRBD2 (6 bases). The length of the CDR3 is 14 residues. The V gene lost 1 base and the J gene lost 2 bases, with 9 bases spanning the gap. The germline gives CDR1 LNHDA, CDR2 SQIVND (reference sequence). The chain's CDR3 is CASSIVGGTYEQYF. CDR3 coding DNA: TGTGCCAGTAGTATAGTTGGGGGGACCTACGAGCAGTACTTC.

This clone was seen a single time. This sequence joins TRBV5-4 and TRBJ1-3; TRBD1 matches at 11 bases. The trim removed 4 bases at V and 6 bases at J, leaving 9 bases unmatched. The CDR3 is 16 amino acids. CDR1 is SGHNT, CDR2 YYREEE, per germline (reference sequence). In nucleotides, the CDR3 is TGTGCCAGCAGCCATTCCGCGGACAGGGGGCCAAACACCATATATTTT. Encoded protein: CASSHSADRGPNTIYF. Filled out from reference TRBV5-4 and TRBJ1-3, the complete variable domain reads ETGVTQSPTHLIKTRGQQVTLRCSSQSGHNTVSWYQQALGQGPQFIFQYYREEENGRGNFPPRFSGLQFPNYSSELNVNALELDDSALYLCASSHSADRGPNTIYFGEGSWLTVV.

This sequence joins TRBV6-5 and TRBJ2-1; D may be TRBD1 (6 bases). The CDR3 spans 13 residues. The germline V gene encodes CDR1 MNHEY and CDR2 SVGAGI. The germline V and J ends were trimmed by 8 bases and 8 bases, with 16 bases remaining between them. Here the CDR3 reads CASGQQGGYEQFF. The CDR3 DNA sequence: TGTGCCAGCGGCCAACAGGGCGGGTATGAGCAGTTCTTC.